Sequencing of this TCR beta chain was carried out in a study of radiation and T cells in renal cell carcinoma. Study observations and caveats: Pretreatment tumor biopsies were lacking, so baseline clonotypes are unknown. From baseline, blood top tumor clonotypes peaked at 2 weeks post-radiation.

V shed 4 bases and J shed 1 base, with 7 bases lying between them. The CDR3 covers 13 residues. Germline lookup yields CDR1 SGHAT and CDR2 FQNNGV. Time point denoted: baseline pretreatment blood. Treatment denoted: 15 Gy SBRT to primary tumor, nephrectomy 4 weeks later. The tumor was a clear cell renal cell carcinoma. Comment on this clone: Its antigen is not identified.

TCRdb keeps only in-frame clones here, not all; method: immunoSEQ multiplex PCR. The sample records roughly 150,000 clones, 88% being singletons. The chain is built from TRBV11-2 and TRBJ2-5, with D perhaps TRBD1 (5 bases). Sequences were derived from blood, sampled from a patient whose treatment included radiotherapy and nephrectomy. The TCR was taken from an older woman with renal cell carcinoma. The CDR3 reads CASSSRVQETQYF. In DNA, the CDR3 is TGTGCCAGCAGCTCCAGGGTCCAAGAGACCCAGTACTTC.